The clone carrying this T cell receptor (beta chain) showed up many times. Its antigen is currently unknown. This entry belongs to a study of T cells after yellow fever vaccination. Study background: For low cell numbers, libraries were made with SMART-Seq v4 Ultra Low Input. Study conclusions and caveats: Among all clonotypes, a small share was observed in both CD4 and CD8 compartments. Post-booster samples contained most primary-vaccination clones (approximately 97% CD4, about 85% CD8). Abundant clonotypes from the bulk population could have been carried over as contaminants into FACS-sorted repertoires.

TCRdb used MiXCR to reprocess the 5' RACE reads, holding one entry per CDR3 protein. The table shows some 240,000 distinct CDR3 sequences, with more than 3.5% occurring only once. The CDR3 consists of 13 residues. Germline values: CDR1 DFQATT, CDR2 SNEGSKA (reference sequence). The V gene end was trimmed by 6 bases and the J gene end by 6 bases; junction bases not matched to a gene: 5. This chain links TRBV20-1 with TRBJ2-3, with TRBD1 matching over 11 bases. Sequenced here: PBMCs, sampled 15 days after the yellow fever booster vaccination. This clonotype originated in a man aged 18-30 years who received the YFV17D yellow fever vaccine. The CDR3 nucleotides read TGCAGTGCCCCGGACAGGGGGCGGGATACGCAGTATTTT. Its protein product is CSAPDRGRDTQYF.